These T cell receptor beta chains were read from a single sample in a study of blood T cell repertoires in COVID-19. Generated by immunoSEQ multiplex PCR, the TCRdb table keeps only in-frame clones and is missing some. The repertoire has around 16,000 clones, approximately 78% of them found once; the top ten carry approximately 24%. The material sequenced was peripheral blood. These receptors all come from a man older than 75 with active or convalescent COVID-19. Both conserved end residues are part of each CDR3. Each record gives: V gene, clone size, J gene, D gene, CDR3 protein, CDR3 DNA. The D gene is left open where the match is weak. A row's size may be missing; if present it is once, few, many or a size class.

V: TRBV9
size: -
J: TRBJ2-3
D: TRBD2
CDR3: CASSPGGLASTDTQYF
DNA: TGTGCCAGCAGCCCTGGGGGACTAGCAAGCACAGATACGCAGTATTTT

V: TRBV7-9
size: -
J: TRBJ2-5
D: TRBD1
CDR3: CASATGEGETQYF
DNA: TGTGCCAGTGCGACAGGGGAAGGAGAGACCCAGTACTTC

V: TRBV5-1
size: -
J: TRBJ1-5
D: TRBD1
CDR3: CASQGDRGGDQPQHF
DNA: TGCGCCAGCCAAGGGGACAGGGGGGGAGATCAGCCCCAGCATTTT

V: TRBV19
size: -
J: TRBJ1-1
D: -
CDR3: CASSIGASGRGTEAFF
DNA: TGTGCCAGTAGTATAGGGGCATCGGGGAGGGGGACTGAAGCTTTCTTT

V: TRBV6-5
size: -
J: TRBJ2-3
D: -
CDR3: CASRKGLFTQYF
DNA: TGTGCCAGCAGAAAGGGACTCTTTACGCAGTATTTT

V: TRBV30
size: -
J: TRBJ1-5
D: TRBD1
CDR3: CAWSGGQGYQPQHF
DNA: TGTGCCTGGAGTGGGGGACAGGGTTACCAGCCCCAGCATTTT

V: TRBV7-2
size: -
J: TRBJ1-5
D: -
CDR3: CASSLSQGVAQPQHF
DNA: TGTGCCAGCAGCTTATCACAGGGAGTGGCTCAGCCCCAGCATTTT

V: TRBV6-1
size: -
J: TRBJ2-7
D: -
CDR3: CASSEIAGTFYEQYF
DNA: TGTGCCAGCAGTGAAATTGCAGGGACATTCTACGAGCAGTACTTC

V: TRBV4-3
size: once
J: TRBJ2-1
D: -
CDR3: CASSQEVPSGSGQGNEQFF
DNA: TGCGCCAGCAGCCAAGAGGTACCTTCCGGCAGTGGGCAGGGGAATGAGCAGTTCTTC

V: TRBV2
size: -
J: TRBJ2-1
D: -
CDR3: CASSPSSLQVYYYNEQFF
DNA: TGTGCCAGCAGCCCCTCCTCATTACAGGTATACTACTACAATGAGCAGTTCTTC

V: TRBV6-5
size: -
J: TRBJ2-7
D: -
CDR3: CASSYHPRGSYEQYF
DNA: TGTGCCAGCAGTTACCACCCCCGGGGGAGCTACGAGCAGTACTTC

V: TRBV18
size: -
J: TRBJ1-4
D: TRBD1
CDR3: CASSLQTGANEKLFF
DNA: TGTGCCAGCTCACTACAGACAGGGGCTAATGAAAAACTGTTTTTT

V: TRBV12-1
size: -
J: TRBJ2-7
D: -
CDR3: CASSFAGQEGYEQYF
DNA: TGTGCCAGCAGCTTTGCCGGACAGGAAGGCTACGAGCAGTACTTC

V: TRBV4-1
size: -
J: TRBJ1-2
D: TRBD1
CDR3: CASSQDFAGGNGGYTF
DNA: TGCGCCAGCAGCCAAGATTTCGCAGGGGGCAACGGCGGCTACACCTTC

V: TRBV6-5
size: -
J: TRBJ1-5
D: TRBD1
CDR3: CASSYGGQAFNQPQHF
DNA: TGTGCCAGCAGTTACGGGGGACAGGCTTTCAATCAGCCCCAGCATTTT

V: TRBV6-5
size: -
J: TRBJ1-3
D: TRBD1
CDR3: CASKTLGQGFGIYF
DNA: TGTGCCAGCAAGACACTTGGACAGGGGTTCGGGATATATTTT

V: TRBV6-4
size: -
J: TRBJ2-1
D: -
CDR3: CASSDSWSSYNEQFF
DNA: TGTGCCAGCAGTGACTCGTGGAGCTCCTACAATGAGCAGTTCTTC

V: TRBV5-1
size: -
J: TRBJ2-5
D: -
CDR3: CASSLTEETQYF
DNA: TGCGCCAGCAGCTTGACGGAAGAGACCCAGTACTTC

V: TRBV19
size: medium-sized
J: TRBJ2-7
D: TRBD1
CDR3: CASSIGGTAYEQYF
DNA: TGTGCCAGTAGTATAGGTGGGACAGCCTACGAGCAGTACTTC

V: TRBV7-9
size: -
J: TRBJ2-3
D: TRBD1
CDR3: CASSWDRGNTDTQYF
DNA: TGTGCCAGCAGCTGGGACAGGGGTAACACAGATACGCAGTATTTT

V: TRBV6-1
size: -
J: TRBJ1-6
D: -
CDR3: CASSEDMHNSPLHF
DNA: TGTGCCAGCAGTGAAGACATGCATAATTCACCCCTCCACTTT

V: TRBV4-1
size: once
J: TRBJ1-2
D: TRBD1
CDR3: CASRVGDRENYGYTF
DNA: TGCGCCAGCAGAGTAGGGGACAGGGAAAACTATGGCTACACCTTC

V: TRBV6-6
size: -
J: TRBJ2-6
D: TRBD2
CDR3: CASSRTRGGSGANVLTF
DNA: TGTGCCAGCAGTCGTACCCGGGGGGGTTCTGGGGCCAACGTCCTGACTTTC

V: TRBV30
size: -
J: TRBJ1-4
D: -
CDR3: CASDRVGEKLFF
DNA: TGTGCCAGCGACCGAGTCGGGGAAAAACTGTTTTTT

V: TRBV7-9
size: -
J: TRBJ2-5
D: -
CDR3: CASSPDTQETQYF
DNA: TGTGCCAGCAGCCCCGACACCCAAGAGACCCAGTACTTC

V: TRBV7-9
size: -
J: TRBJ1-1
D: TRBD1
CDR3: CASSSGQGRGAFF
DNA: TGTGCCAGCAGCTCCGGACAGGGGCGCGGGGCTTTCTTT

V: TRBV5-1
size: -
J: TRBJ2-3
D: TRBD2
CDR3: CASSAEASGGTDTQYF
DNA: TGCGCCAGCAGCGCCGAGGCTAGCGGGGGCACAGATACGCAGTATTTT

V: TRBV11-3
size: -
J: TRBJ1-1
D: -
CDR3: CASSSSRRGTEAFF
DNA: TGTGCCAGCAGCTCGTCACGGCGAGGCACTGAAGCTTTCTTT

V: TRBV4-1
size: -
J: TRBJ1-1
D: TRBD1
CDR3: CASSQPFPGTVNTEAFF
DNA: TGCGCCAGCAGCCAACCTTTTCCCGGGACAGTGAACACTGAAGCTTTCTTT

V: TRBV5-5
size: -
J: TRBJ2-2
D: TRBD2
CDR3: CASSSAGLGRNTGELFF
DNA: TGTGCCAGCAGCTCGGCGGGACTAGGACGAAACACCGGGGAGCTGTTTTTT

V: TRBV7-3
size: -
J: TRBJ2-1
D: -
CDR3: CASSLTWFPAMDEQFF
DNA: TGTGCCAGCAGCTTAACGTGGTTCCCCGCTATGGATGAGCAGTTCTTC

V: TRBV24-1
size: -
J: TRBJ2-1
D: TRBD1
CDR3: CATSDARMTGGNEQFF
DNA: TGTGCCACCAGTGATGCCCGCATGACAGGGGGCAATGAGCAGTTCTTC

V: TRBV29-1
size: -
J: TRBJ1-6
D: -
CDR3: CSVMEGRNSPLHF
DNA: TGCAGCGTTATGGAGGGACGGAATTCACCCCTCCACTTT

V: TRBV18
size: -
J: TRBJ1-5
D: -
CDR3: CASSPPGTSNQPQHF
DNA: TGTGCCAGCTCACCACCGGGGACAAGCAATCAGCCCCAGCATTTT

V: TRBV18
size: -
J: TRBJ1-5
D: -
CDR3: CASSLSGSDQPQHF
DNA: TGTGCCAGCTCACTATCAGGGTCGGATCAGCCCCAGCATTTT

V: TRBV7-2
size: -
J: TRBJ2-7
D: -
CDR3: CASSPSVAYEQYF
DNA: TGTGCCAGCAGCCCCAGCGTGGCCTACGAGCAGTACTTC

V: TRBV28
size: -
J: TRBJ1-2
D: TRBD1
CDR3: CASSLRQGSGGYTF
DNA: TGTGCCAGCAGTTTAAGACAGGGGTCGGGTGGCTACACCTTC

V: TRBV11-2
size: -
J: TRBJ1-4
D: -
CDR3: CASSQAGVGEKLFF
DNA: TGTGCCAGCAGCCAGGCCGGGGTTGGTGAAAAACTGTTTTTT

V: TRBV10-2
size: -
J: TRBJ2-6
D: TRBD1
CDR3: CASSGGTASVLTF
DNA: TGCGCCAGCAGTGGTGGGACAGCCAGCGTCCTGACTTTC